A selection of T cell receptor beta chains follows, all from one sample in a study of CD8 T cells in Susac syndrome. TCRdb itself ran the immunoSEQ multiplex PCR reads through MiXCR, one entry per CDR3 protein. The sample has roughly 140,000 distinct CDR3 sequences; roughly 96% are singletons. Input material: CD4+ T cells from PBMCs. The receptors were gathered from a human donor with Susac syndrome. CDR3s leave out the opening cysteine and the closing phenylalanine or tryptophan.

j_call,v_call,cdr3_length,cdr3_aa
TRBJ1-4,TRBV20-1,11,SARQGAREKLF
TRBJ1-4,TRBV9,13,ASSARDRDVEKLF
TRBJ2-3,TRBV29-1,10,SVAPGTDTQY
TRBJ2-6,TRBV7-8,14,ASSSLGQAGANVLT
TRBJ1-1,TRBV20-1,9,SLGGSTEAF
TRBJ2-3,TRBV29-1,9,SVEYADTQY
TRBJ2-5,TRBV7-3,13,ASSETTGGVETQY
TRBJ2-3,TRBV6-2/TRBV6-3,14,ASSPRTSGGRDTQY
TRBJ2-5,TRBV7-2,13,ASSPGGTEQETQY
TRBJ2-4,TRBV11-2,15,ASSSYKGVLAKNIQY
TRBJ2-7,TRBV12-3/TRBV12-4,12,ASSLTGSSYEQY
TRBJ1-2,TRBV9,13,ASSSGQGANYGYT
TRBJ2-7,TRBV20-1,13,SAKSISGSTYEQY
TRBJ1-2,TRBV29-1,10,SVSDGNYGYT
TRBJ1-6,TRBV3-1,13,ASSLTDSYNSPLH
TRBJ1-1,TRBV29-1,11,SGGLGQNTEAF
TRBJ2-7,TRBV20-1,11,SAWRRGSYEQY
TRBJ2-2,TRBV29-1,12,SANGAASVGELF
TRBJ1-5,TRBV7-2,11,ASSLRGNQPQH
TRBJ1-2,TRBV27,10,ATYGTEYGYT
TRBJ2-5,TRBV9,14,ASSANLTSFQETQY
TRBJ2-5,TRBV11-2,14,ASSLGFLGGTETQY
TRBJ2-6,TRBV27,15,ASSPIGQGAGANVLT
TRBJ2-5,TRBV14,13,ASSHRLGKQETQY
TRBJ2-1,TRBV24-1,13,ATSDPGAGYNEQF
TRBJ2-3,TRBV12-3/TRBV12-4,12,ASSLMGVTDTQY
TRBJ2-6,TRBV3-1,12,ASSRGYGANVLT
TRBJ1-1,TRBV18,13,ASSPVGPGGTEAF
TRBJ2-1,TRBV14,13,ASSQPRVNLNEQF
TRBJ2-1,TRBV23-1,13,ASRQGRGPYNEQF
TRBJ2-5,TRBV2,12,ASSEMGSRETQY
TRBJ2-7,TRBV7-2,14,ASSLSSGRFNYEQY
TRBJ2-7,TRBV20-1,12,SARDRGATYEQY
TRBJ1-1,TRBV29-1,11,SVWDPMNTEAF
TRBJ1-1,TRBV3-1,13,ASNPGGGIISEAF
TRBJ2-5,TRBV9,13,ASSVIAGAQETQY
TRBJ1-5,TRBV7-9,11,ASCQGGNQPQH
TRBJ2-6,TRBV3-1,11,ASSLFGANVLT
TRBJ2-5,TRBV6-6,12,ASSYSSLQETQY
TRBJ2-1,TRBV6-1,12,AGLSSGGYNEQF
TRBJ2-1,TRBV29-1,10,SQTSGGGEQF
TRBJ1-6,TRBV23-1,14,ASSQFWTGGGSPLH
TRBJ2-5,TRBV20-1,10,SARDRGQTQY
TRBJ2-7,TRBV27,12,ASVSRGGSYEQY
TRBJ2-7,TRBV25-1,11,ASSEWGIPEQY
TRBJ1-2,TRBV19,10,ASSMQDGGYT
TRBJ1-5,TRBV7-8,12,ASSFTQGRQPQH
TRBJ2-2,TRBV7-7,13,ASSPSGGAGGELF
TRBJ2-6,TRBV7-2,18,ASSLAGGQLTLSGANVLT
TRBJ2-1,TRBV9,10,ASSPFGQGQF
TRBJ1-2,TRBV9,13,ASSPGPRGNYGYT